This paragraph reports one T cell receptor (beta chain). Its antigen is not known. The sample comes from a study of shared clonotypes between healthy human individuals. Overall study context: Each donor's CD4 naive and CD4 memory cells filled three plates apiece, CD8 naive two, and CD8 memory one. Whole-study results and caveats: Sequencing depth was expected to influence donor clonotype sharing.

J gave up 5 bases and V 7 bases, and 10 bases lay outside the gene matches. The CDR3 sequence is 15 residues long. Germline CDR1 ENHRY, CDR2 SYGVKD. Into CD45RA+ naive and CD45RA-negative memory subsets, the CD4+ cells were split. On sorted subsets, replicate PCRs used 200 ng DNA, or about 33,000 T cell genomes. Assay used: immunoSEQ multiplex PCR; TCRdb lists only in-frame clones, some missing. The table has 950,000 to 1,300,000 clones, about 80% seen once. This chain uses TRBV10-3 with TRBJ2-3; 9 bases agree with TRBD2. Material: memory CD4+ T cells sorted from blood. Sample subset: CD45RA-negative fraction. The sequence was obtained from a man aged 18 to 29 in good health. CDR3 loop: CAITAGGPYGDTQYF. Here the CDR3 DNA reads TGTGCCATCACTGCGGGAGGGCCGTACGGAGATACGCAGTATTTT.